The 20 T cell receptor beta chains in this list originate from one sample, sequenced in a study of CD8+CD57+ T cells in acquired aplastic anemia. Using genomic DNA as the template, TCR beta VDJ and CDR3 profiling was carried out. From the reads, TCRdb called clonotypes with MiXCR, one entry per CDR3 protein. The table has more than 95,000 distinct CDR3 sequences, approximately 40% seen once. Whoever was chosen for sequencing had shown CD8+CD57+ cell expansion by flow cytometry. Material for sequencing was sorted CD4+, CD8+, or CD8+CD57+ T cells (not recorded which) from PBMCs. These receptors all stem from a human donor with aplastic anemia.

This clonotype was recorded at least ten times. The rearrangement uses TRBV11-2 and TRBJ1-1, with 7 bases lining up with TRBD1. With V trimmed by 5 bases and J by 0 bases, 6 bases remained unmatched. This CDR3 spans 15 amino acids. Looked up from germline, CDR1 is SGHAT and CDR2 is FQNNGV. CDR3 bases: TGTGCCAGCAGCCCGGGACAGACGATGAACACTGAAGCTTTCTTT. Its translation: CASSPGQTMNTEAFF.

J is TRBJ1-4 and V is TRBV15, with D possibly TRBD1 on 6 matching bases. The CDR3 is 15 amino acids. V lost 5 bases, J lost 8 bases, and 18 bases lay in between. In germline, CDR1 is LNHNV, CDR2 YYDKDF (reference sequence). The CDR3 coding sequence is TGTGCCACCAGCGGAATTCAAGGGGGGGACGAAAAACTGTTTTTT. Amino acid sequence: CATSGIQGGDEKLFF.

This clonotype was found many times. This chain links TRBV6-1 with TRBJ1-2, with 8 bases lining up with TRBD1. The trim removed 6 bases at V and 8 bases at J, leaving 5 bases unmatched. This CDR3 has 12 amino acids. Per germline, CDR1 MNHNS and CDR2 SASEGT. The CDR3 DNA reads as TGTGCCAGCAGGTCGACAGGGGAAGGCTACACCTTC. This codes for CASRSTGEGYTF.

The chain carries TRBV30 and TRBJ1-1; no clear D. The CDR3 is 15 amino acids. The V gene lost 3 bases and the J gene lost 0 bases, with 14 bases spanning the gap. The germline gives CDR1 GTSNPN, CDR2 SVGIG (reference sequence). The chain's CDR3 is CAWRGSGGLNTEAFF. The CDR3 DNA follows: TGTGCCTGGAGGGGCAGCGGAGGGTTGAACACTGAAGCTTTCTTT.

This clonotype has ten or more counts. The chain carries TRBV20-1 and TRBJ1-6, with no clear D. Germline loops: CDR1 DFQATT, CDR2 SNEGSKA (reference sequence). The CDR3 has 11 amino acids. Trimming left V 3 bases short and J 13 bases short, with 10 bases between. CDR3 sequence reads: CSARGEGPLHF. DNA of the CDR3: TGCAGTGCTAGGGGCGAGGGTCCCCTCCACTTT.

At least ten counts were recorded for this clonotype. The V gene is TRBV24-1, the J gene TRBJ2-1; 9 nucleotides line up with TRBD2. Germline CDR1 and CDR2: KGHDR and SFDVKD. The CDR3 runs to 16 residues. With 5 bases clipped from V and 5 bases from J, the junction kept 9 bases outside the gene matches. DNA of the CDR3: TGTGCCACCAGTGGAAAGGGCGGGGGGGCCGACAATGAGCAGTTCTTC. Translated, it gives CATSGKGGGADNEQFF.

The chain combines TRBV9 with TRBJ2-5, with a tentative D call TRBD1 (6 bases). The V and J ends lost 5 bases and 5 bases respectively, with 10 bases between them. From germline, CDR1 is SGDLS and CDR2 YYNGEE. CDR3 size: 12 residues. CDR3 sequence reads: CASRTGSETQYF. CDR3 in DNA: TGTGCCAGCAGAACAGGGTCCGAGACCCAGTACTTC.

CDR3: CSAAGTSGVLVGEQYF. The CDR3 DNA follows: TGCAGTGCTGCCGGGACTAGCGGGGTTCTAGTAGGCGAGCAGTACTTC. The J gene is TRBJ2-7, the V gene TRBV20-1, with 13 bases fitting TRBD2. Per germline, CDR1 DFQATT and CDR2 SNEGSKA (reference sequence). V lost 5 bases, J lost 6 bases, and 13 bases stayed unmatched. The CDR3 contains 16 residues.

This clonotype was recorded many times. The genes are TRBV6-1 and TRBJ1-3; the match to TRBD1 covers 9 bases. V shed 4 bases, J shed 3 bases, and the junction held 10 bases outside the gene matches. CDR1 is MNHNS, CDR2 SASEGT, per germline. This CDR3 contains 17 residues. This CDR3 is CASSAYGTGLRGNTIYF. As DNA, the CDR3 is TGTGCCAGCAGTGCCTACGGGACAGGGCTTCGTGGAAACACCATATATTTT.

A note on this clonotype: A much bigger clone sits one base away, suggesting this may be a read error. The chain recombines TRBV4-1 with TRBJ2-1, with a weak D call TRBD1 (7 bases). The germline V gene encodes CDR1 MGHRA and CDR2 YSYEKL. This CDR3 is 15 amino acids long. This CDR3 reads CASSPGGTAYNGQFF. DNA of the CDR3: TGCGCCAGCAGCCCCGGAGGGACAGCCTACAATGGGCAGTTCTTC.

This clonotype was seen at least ten times. The genes are TRBV12-3 or TRBV12-4 and TRBJ2-6; D ambiguous. This CDR3 region has 14 residues. V was trimmed by 7 bases and J by 3 bases, leaving 10 bases between them. The CDR3 DNA reads TGTGCCAGCACCCCTTCTGATGGGGCCAACGTCCTGACTTTC. This encodes CASTPSDGANVLTF.

This clonotype has at least ten counts. This chain joins TRBV9 and TRBJ1-3; no definite D call. The germline V gene has CDR1 SGDLS and CDR2 YYNGEE. CDR3 length equals 15 residues. The V end was cut by 0 bases, the J end by 2 bases, with 9 bases between. CDR3 sequence: CASSVEMQAGNTIYF. The CDR3, as DNA: TGTGCCAGCAGCGTAGAAATGCAGGCTGGAAACACCATATATTTT.

This clonotype was counted between two and nine times. The chain is built from TRBV9 and TRBJ2-3, with 15 bases aligning to TRBD2. The CDR3 loop spans 16 amino acids. J lost 7 bases, V lost 4 bases, and 7 bases had no gene match. Germline assignment: CDR1 SGDLS and CDR2 YYNGEE. The CDR3: CASSPGLAGGLNTQYF. Here the CDR3 DNA reads TGTGCCAGCAGCCCAGGACTAGCGGGGGGGCTAAATACGCAGTATTTT.

The chain links TRBV20-1 to TRBJ2-5; TRBD1 aligns across 7 bases. This CDR3 has 13 residues. The V and J ends lost 4 bases and 1 base, in that order; junction bases with no gene match: 3. CDR1 DFQATT and CDR2 SNEGSKA come from the germline V gene (reference sequence). CDR3 protein: CSATRDSQETQYF. CDR3 in DNA: TGCAGTGCTACCCGGGACAGCCAAGAGACCCAGTACTTC.

The table lists this clonotype with a few counts. A read error is possible here, since a much larger clone lies one base away. The CDR3 loop reads CSARDLMRGTEASF. As DNA, the CDR3 is TGCAGTGCTAGAGATTTAATGCGGGGGACTGAAGCTTCCTTT. The chain couples TRBV20-1 to TRBJ1-1, with D perhaps matching TRBD1 (5 bases). CDR3 length equals 14 residues. Germline V CDR1 and CDR2: DFQATT, SNEGSKA (reference sequence).

The rearrangement joins TRBV10-3 to TRBJ2-7; 8 bases fit TRBD2. The CDR3 runs to 12 residues. From germline, CDR1 is ENHRY and CDR2 SYGVKD. The junction had 9 bases not matched to a gene; V was cut back by 7 bases and J by 10 bases. The CDR3 nucleotides read TGTGCCATCACCAACTCCGGGACTAGACAGTACTTC. It yields the protein CAITNSGTRQYF.

In this sample, this clonotype turned up many times. The rearrangement links TRBV29-1 to TRBJ2-7; perhaps TRBD2 as D (6 bases). Germline CDR1 reads SQVTM; CDR2 reads ANQGSEA. The CDR3 runs 12 residues. Trimming stripped 6 bases from V and 7 bases from J, with 16 bases between. CDR3 loop: CSVVVPRGEQYF. The CDR3 region has the DNA TGCAGCGTCGTCGTCCCTCGGGGGGAGCAGTACTTC.

The chain carries TRBV11-2 and TRBJ2-1; 10 bases agree with TRBD2. CDR1 and CDR2 (germline): SGHAT, FQNNGV. This CDR3 contains 16 residues. V was pared by 4 bases and J by 3 bases, with 6 bases of the junction left unmatched. The CDR3 sequence is CASSSPRTSGYNEQFF. CDR3 DNA: TGTGCCAGCAGCTCCCCCCGGACTAGCGGCTACAATGAGCAGTTCTTC.

This sequence joins TRBV6-4 and TRBJ1-2; 8 bases map to TRBD1. The germline V gene encodes CDR1 MRHNA and CDR2 SNTAGT. V gave up 6 bases and J gave up 4 bases; unmatched junction bases: 7. The CDR3 sequence is 14 residues long. CDR3 loop: CASSLRTGSYGYTF. The CDR3 DNA reads TGTGCCAGCAGCTTGCGGACAGGGTCCTATGGCTACACCTTC.

The V and J genes are TRBV3-1 and TRBJ1-1; D possibly corresponds to TRBD1 (6 bases). The V gene lost 6 bases and the J gene lost 1 base, with 12 bases spanning the gap. The V gene's germline CDR1 is LGHDT and CDR2 YNNKEL (reference sequence). The CDR3 length is 14 residues. In DNA form, the CDR3 reads TGTGCCAGCAGTCAGGCCAGGGGGAACACTGAAGCTTTCTTT. It is translated as CASSQARGNTEAFF. The whole variable domain, remainder taken from reference TRBV3-1 and TRBJ1-1, is DTAVSQTPKYLVTQMGNDKSIKCEQNLGHDTMYWYKQDSKKFLKIMFSYNNKELIINETVPNRFSPKSPDKAHLNLHINSLELGDSAVYFCASSQARGNTEAFFGQGTRLTVV.